This T cell receptor beta chain was retrieved from a study of OX40 agonist ivuxolimab in advanced cancers. Study in general: The mean age was 60 years, ranging from 23 to 79, with 65% to 85% of participants male. Overall study findings and caveats: More expanded clones were found, on average, in CD8+ than in CD4+ T cells.

The CDR3 consists of 15 residues. With 0 bases clipped from V and 6 bases from J, the junction kept 4 bases outside the gene matches. CDR1 is SGHRS and CDR2 is YFSETQ in the germline V gene. Note on this clone: The antigen is undetermined.

This table comes from immunoSEQ multiplex PCR, and its TCRdb copy is limited to in-frame clones, with some not included. The sample gives approximately 45,000 clones, 70% to 90% of which show up once; 18% is in the top ten. People who had autoimmune disease history or systemic immunosuppression were excluded. The rearrangement links TRBV5-1 to TRBJ2-2; 8 positions match TRBD1. The receptor was derived from an adult with an advanced solid tumor such as melanoma, head and neck, liver or kidney cancer. The specimen was CD4+ or CD8+ T cells sorted from blood, collected in a trial of the OX40 agonist ivuxolimab. CDR3 DNA: TGCGCCAGCAGCTTGGTTAGACAGGGGTCCGGGGAGCTGTTTTTT. This translates into CASSLVRQGSGELFF.